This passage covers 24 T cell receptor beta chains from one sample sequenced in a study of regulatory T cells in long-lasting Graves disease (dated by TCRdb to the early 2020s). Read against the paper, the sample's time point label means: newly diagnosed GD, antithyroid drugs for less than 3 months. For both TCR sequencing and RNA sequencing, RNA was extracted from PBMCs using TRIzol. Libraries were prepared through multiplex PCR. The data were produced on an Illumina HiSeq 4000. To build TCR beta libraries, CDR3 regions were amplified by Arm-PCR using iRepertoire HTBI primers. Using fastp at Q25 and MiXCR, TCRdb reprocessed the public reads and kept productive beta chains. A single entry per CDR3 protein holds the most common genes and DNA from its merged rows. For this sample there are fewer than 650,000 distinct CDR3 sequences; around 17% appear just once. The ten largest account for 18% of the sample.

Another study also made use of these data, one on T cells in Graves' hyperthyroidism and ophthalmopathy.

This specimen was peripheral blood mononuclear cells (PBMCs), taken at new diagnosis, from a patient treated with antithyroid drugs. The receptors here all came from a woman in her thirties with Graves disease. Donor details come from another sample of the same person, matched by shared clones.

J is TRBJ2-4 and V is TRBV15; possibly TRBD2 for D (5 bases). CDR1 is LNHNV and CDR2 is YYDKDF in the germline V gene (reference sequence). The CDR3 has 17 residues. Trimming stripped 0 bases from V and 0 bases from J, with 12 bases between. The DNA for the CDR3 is TGTGCCACCAGCAGAGATTTCGGGAAACTAGCCAAAAACATTCAGTACTTC. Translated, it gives CATSRDFGKLAKNIQYF.

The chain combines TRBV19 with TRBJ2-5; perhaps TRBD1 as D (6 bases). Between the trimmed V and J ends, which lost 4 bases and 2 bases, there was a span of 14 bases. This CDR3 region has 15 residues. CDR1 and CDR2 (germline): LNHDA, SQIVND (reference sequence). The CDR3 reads CASSTGQTPQETQYF. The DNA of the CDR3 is TGTGCCAGTAGTACAGGACAGACGCCGCAAGAGACCCAGTACTTC.

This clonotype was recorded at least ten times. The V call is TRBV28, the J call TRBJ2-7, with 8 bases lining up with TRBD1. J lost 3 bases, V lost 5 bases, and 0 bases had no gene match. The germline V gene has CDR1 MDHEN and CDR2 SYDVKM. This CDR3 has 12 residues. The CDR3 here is CASSDRGYEQYF. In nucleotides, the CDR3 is TGTGCCAGCAGTGACAGGGGCTACGAGCAGTACTTC.

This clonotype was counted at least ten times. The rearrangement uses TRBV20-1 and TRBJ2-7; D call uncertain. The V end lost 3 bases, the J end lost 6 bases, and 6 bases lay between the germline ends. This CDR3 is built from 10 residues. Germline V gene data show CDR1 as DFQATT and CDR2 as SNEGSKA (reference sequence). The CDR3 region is CSASFVEQYF. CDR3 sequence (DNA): TGCAGTGCTAGTTTTGTCGAGCAGTACTTC.

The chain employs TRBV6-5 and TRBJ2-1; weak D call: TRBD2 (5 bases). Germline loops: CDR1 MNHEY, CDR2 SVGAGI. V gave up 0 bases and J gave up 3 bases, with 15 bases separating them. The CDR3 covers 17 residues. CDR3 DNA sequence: TGTGCCAGCAGTTACTCGATGGACTCCGTCTTCTACAATGAGCAGTTCTTC. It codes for CASSYSMDSVFYNEQFF.

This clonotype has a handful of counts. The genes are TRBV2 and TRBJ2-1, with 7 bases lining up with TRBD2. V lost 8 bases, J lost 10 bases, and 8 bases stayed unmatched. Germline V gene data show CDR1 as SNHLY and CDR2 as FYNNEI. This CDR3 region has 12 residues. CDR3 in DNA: TGTGCCAGCGGGATGGGAGCGGGGGAGCAGTTCTTC. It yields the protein CASGMGAGEQFF.

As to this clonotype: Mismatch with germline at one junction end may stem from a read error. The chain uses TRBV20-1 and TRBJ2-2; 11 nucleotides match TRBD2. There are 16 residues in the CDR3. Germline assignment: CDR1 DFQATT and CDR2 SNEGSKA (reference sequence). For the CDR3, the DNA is TGCAGTGCTAGACAGACTAGCGGGACTTTAACCGGGGAGCCGTTTTTT. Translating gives CSARQTSGTLTGEPFF.

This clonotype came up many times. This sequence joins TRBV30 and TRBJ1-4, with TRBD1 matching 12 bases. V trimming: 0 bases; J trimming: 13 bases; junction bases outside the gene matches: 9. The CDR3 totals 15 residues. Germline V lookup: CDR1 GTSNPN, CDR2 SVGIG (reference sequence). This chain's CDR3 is CAWSVGTGGGIGLFF. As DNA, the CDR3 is TGTGCCTGGAGTGTCGGGACAGGGGGCGGGATAGGACTGTTTTTT.

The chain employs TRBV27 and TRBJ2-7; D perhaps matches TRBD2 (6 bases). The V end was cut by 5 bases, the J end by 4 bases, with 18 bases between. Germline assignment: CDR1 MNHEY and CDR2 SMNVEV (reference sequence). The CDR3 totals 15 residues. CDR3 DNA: TGTGCCAGCAGTAAGGCGGGGACTGGGTTTTACGAGCAGTACTTC. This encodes CASSKAGTGFYEQYF.

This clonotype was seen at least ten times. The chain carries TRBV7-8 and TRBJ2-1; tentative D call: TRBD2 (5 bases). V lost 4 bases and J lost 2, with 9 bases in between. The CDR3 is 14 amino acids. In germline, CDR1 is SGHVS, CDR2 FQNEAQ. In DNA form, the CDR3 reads TGTGCCAGCAGCTACCGGGATCCCTACAATGAGCAGTTCTTC. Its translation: CASSYRDPYNEQFF. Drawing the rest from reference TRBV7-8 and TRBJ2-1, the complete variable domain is GAGVSQSPRYKVAKRGQDVALRCDPISGHVSLFWYQQALGQGPEFLTYFQNEAQLDKSGLPSDRFFAERPEGSVSTLKIQRTQQEDSAVYLCASSYRDPYNEQFFGPGTRLTVL.

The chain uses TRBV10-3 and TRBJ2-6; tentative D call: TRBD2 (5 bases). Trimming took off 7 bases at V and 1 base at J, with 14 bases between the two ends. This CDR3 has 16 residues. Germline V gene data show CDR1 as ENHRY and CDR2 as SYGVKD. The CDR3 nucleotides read TGTGCCATCAAAGGTGGGCCGGGGTCTGGGGCCAACGTCCTGACTTTC. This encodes CAIKGGPGSGANVLTF.

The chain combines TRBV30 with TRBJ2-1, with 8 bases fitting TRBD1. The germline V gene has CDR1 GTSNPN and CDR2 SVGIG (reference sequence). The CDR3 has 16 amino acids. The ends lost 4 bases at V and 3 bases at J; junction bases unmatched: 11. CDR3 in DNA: TGTGCCTGGAAAACCCCCGGGACAGGCAACTACAATGAGCAGTTCTTC. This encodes CAWKTPGTGNYNEQFF.

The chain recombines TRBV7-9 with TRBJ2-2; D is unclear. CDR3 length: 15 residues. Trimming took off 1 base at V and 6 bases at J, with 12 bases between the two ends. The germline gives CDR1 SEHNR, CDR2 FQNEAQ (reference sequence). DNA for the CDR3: TGTGCCAGCAGCTTAGTACAGCCACGAGCCGGGGAGCTGTTTTTT. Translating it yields CASSLVQPRAGELFF.

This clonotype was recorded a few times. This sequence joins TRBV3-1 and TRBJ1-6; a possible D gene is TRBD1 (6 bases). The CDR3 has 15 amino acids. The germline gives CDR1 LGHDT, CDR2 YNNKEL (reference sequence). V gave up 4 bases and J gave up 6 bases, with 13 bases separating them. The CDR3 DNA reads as TGTGCCAGCAGCCCCATGGCAGGGGTTAATTCACCCCTCCACTTT. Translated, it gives CASSPMAGVNSPLHF.

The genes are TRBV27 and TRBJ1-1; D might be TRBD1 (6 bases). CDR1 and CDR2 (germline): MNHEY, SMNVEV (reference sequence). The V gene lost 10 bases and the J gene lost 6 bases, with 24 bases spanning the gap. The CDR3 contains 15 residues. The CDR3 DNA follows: TGTGCCAAATTGGGACACGAGAGGGTCGCCTCTGAAGCTTTCTTT. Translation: CAKLGHERVASEAFF.

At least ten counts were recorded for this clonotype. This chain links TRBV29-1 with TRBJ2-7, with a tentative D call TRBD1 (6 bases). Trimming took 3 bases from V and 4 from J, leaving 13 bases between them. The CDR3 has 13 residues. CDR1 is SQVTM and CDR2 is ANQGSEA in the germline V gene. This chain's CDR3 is CSVERGRGYEQYF. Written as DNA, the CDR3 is TGCAGCGTTGAGAGGGGAAGGGGGTACGAGCAGTACTTC.

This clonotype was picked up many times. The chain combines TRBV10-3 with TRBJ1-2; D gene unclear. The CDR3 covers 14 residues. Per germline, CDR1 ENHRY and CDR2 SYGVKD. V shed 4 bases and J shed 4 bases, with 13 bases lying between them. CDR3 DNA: TGTGCCATCAGTGTCAATCCGGAGGGCTATGGCTACACCTTC. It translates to CAISVNPEGYGYTF.

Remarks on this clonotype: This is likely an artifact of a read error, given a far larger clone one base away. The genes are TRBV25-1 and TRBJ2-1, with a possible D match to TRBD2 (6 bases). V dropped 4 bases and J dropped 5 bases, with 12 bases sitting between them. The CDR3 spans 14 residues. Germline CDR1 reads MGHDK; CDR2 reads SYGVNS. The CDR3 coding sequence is TGTGCCAGCAGTGGACTAGTGGCTAACAATGAGCAGTTCTTC. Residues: CASSGLVANNEQFF.

The CDR3 region has the DNA TGTGCCAGCAGCTTCGGGGGGGAAATTGCGCAGTATTTT. Protein sequence: CASSFGGEIAQYF. V and J are TRBV5-4 and TRBJ2-3, with 8 bases lining up with TRBD2. Unmatched junction bases numbered 6, after V lost 2 bases and J lost 10 bases. Per the germline V gene, CDR1 is SGHNT and CDR2 is YYREEE (reference sequence). The CDR3 has 13 amino acids.

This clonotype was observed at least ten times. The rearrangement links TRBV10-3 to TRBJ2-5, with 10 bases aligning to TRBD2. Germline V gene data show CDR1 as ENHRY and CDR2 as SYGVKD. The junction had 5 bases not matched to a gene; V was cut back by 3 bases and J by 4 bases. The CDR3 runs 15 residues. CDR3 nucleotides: TGTGCCATCAGTGAAAGGACTAGCGGAGGAGAGACCCAGTACTTC. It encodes CAISERTSGGETQYF.

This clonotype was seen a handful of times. The CDR3 is CASSPSNVKGARTGELFF. DNA for the CDR3: TGTGCCAGCTCACCATCGAATGTTAAGGGGGCGAGGACCGGGGAGCTGTTTTTT. The chain has TRBV18 and TRBJ2-2; 7 nucleotides match TRBD1. Unmatched junction bases numbered 14, after V lost 2 bases and J lost 5 bases. Germline V gene data show CDR1 as KGHSH and CDR2 as LQKENI. This CDR3 region has 18 residues.

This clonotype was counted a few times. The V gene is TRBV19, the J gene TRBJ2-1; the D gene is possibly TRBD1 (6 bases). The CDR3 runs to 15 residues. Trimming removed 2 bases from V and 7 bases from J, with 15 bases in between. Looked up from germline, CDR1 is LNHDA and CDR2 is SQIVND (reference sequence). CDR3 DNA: TGTGCCAGTAGTATACGGACAGTCCTTAGGAATGAGCAGTTCTTC. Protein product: CASSIRTVLRNEQFF.

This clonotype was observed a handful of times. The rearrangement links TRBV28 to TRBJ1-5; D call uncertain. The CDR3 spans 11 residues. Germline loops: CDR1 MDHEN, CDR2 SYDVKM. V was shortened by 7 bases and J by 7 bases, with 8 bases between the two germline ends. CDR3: CASKKLQPQHF. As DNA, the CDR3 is TGTGCCAGCAAGAAGCTCCAGCCCCAGCATTTT.

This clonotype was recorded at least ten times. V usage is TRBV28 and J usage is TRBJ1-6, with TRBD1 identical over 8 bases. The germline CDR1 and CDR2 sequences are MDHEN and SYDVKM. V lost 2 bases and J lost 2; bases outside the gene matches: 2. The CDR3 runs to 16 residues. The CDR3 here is CASSLADRAYNSPLHF. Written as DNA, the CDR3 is TGTGCCAGCAGTTTAGCGGACAGGGCCTATAATTCACCCCTCCACTTT.